Below are 13 T cell receptor beta chains sequenced from a single sample in a study of cytomegalovirus exposure and HLA in healthy donors. PCR involved 60 Vbeta and 13 Jbeta primers. Sequenced by immunoSEQ multiplex PCR; TCRdb stores in-frame clones only, minus some. Of 100,000 to 150,000 clones in the sample, 70% to 85% were seen once. The specimen sequenced was PBMCs. The source is a boy between 5 and 17 years old in good health and CMV-seronegative.

V and J are TRBV7-7 and TRBJ2-5; weak D call: TRBD2 (6 bases). This CDR3 spans 17 amino acids. V lost 1 base to trimming and J lost 4 bases, with 19 bases between them. Germline V gene lookup returns CDR1 SSHAT and CDR2 FNYEAQ (reference sequence). DNA for the CDR3: TGTGCCAGCAGCTTAGGGGTTTCTGGCGGGAAGGGAGAGACCCAGTACTTC. Protein product: CASSLGVSGGKGETQYF.

The chain employs TRBV5-8 and TRBJ2-6; no clear D. The V gene's germline CDR1 is SGHTS and CDR2 YDEGEE. The CDR3 has 18 amino acids. V shed 7 bases and J shed 0 bases, with 20 bases lying between them. CDR3 loop: CASYPQNAVYSGANVLTF. CDR3 nucleotide sequence: TGTGCCAGCTACCCCCAGAACGCCGTGTACTCTGGGGCCAACGTCCTGACTTTC.

The chain couples TRBV29-1 to TRBJ1-1; weak D call: TRBD1 (6 bases). From germline, CDR1 is SQVTM and CDR2 ANQGSEA. The CDR3 covers 14 residues. For the CDR3, the DNA is TGCAGTACTGCCGCGTGGGGGCTGAACACTGAAGCTTTCTTT. It specifies CSTAAWGLNTEAFF.

The V and J genes are TRBV5-1 and TRBJ2-3; D is perhaps TRBD1 (6 bases). The V gene lost 1 base and the J gene lost 3 bases, with 12 bases spanning the gap. The CDR3 sequence is 15 residues long. In germline, CDR1 is SGHRS, CDR2 YFSETQ. Here the CDR3 reads CASSLISDRTDTQYF. CDR3 nucleotide sequence: TGCGCCAGCAGCTTGATCTCGGACAGAACAGATACGCAGTATTTT. Drawing the rest from reference TRBV5-1 and TRBJ2-3, the complete variable domain is KAGVTQTPRYLIKTRGQQVTLSCSPISGHRSVSWYQQTPGQGLQFLFEYFSETQRNKGNFPGRFSGRQFSNSRSEMNVSTLELGDSALYLCASSLISDRTDTQYFGPGTRLTVL.

In this sample, this clone turned up a few times. CDR3 sequence (DNA): TGCGCCAGCAGCCAAGATAGGACTCCCAATCAGCCCCAGCATTTT. Residues: CASSQDRTPNQPQHF. The gene calls are TRBV4-1 and TRBJ1-5; D not certain. CDR3 length equals 15 residues. V lost 0 bases and J 3 bases, leaving 9 bases between the germline ends. The germline gives CDR1 MGHRA, CDR2 YSYEKL.

A single count supports this clone. V gene TRBV27 combines with J gene TRBJ2-1; perhaps TRBD1 as D (6 bases). Trimming shortened V by 5 bases and J by 6 bases, and 8 bases separated the two germline ends. This CDR3 is built from 12 residues. Germline-derived CDR1 and CDR2 are MNHEY and SMNVEV (reference sequence). The CDR3 protein is CASSVGANEQFF. The CDR3, as DNA: TGTGCCAGCAGTGTGGGGGCCAATGAGCAGTTCTTC.

This clone was picked up a small number of times. The chain carries TRBV5-4 and TRBJ1-4; 8 nucleotides align to TRBD1. The CDR3 length is 14 residues. Per the germline V gene, CDR1 is SGHNT and CDR2 is YYREEE (reference sequence). Trimming at V came to 6 bases and at J to 6 bases, leaving 7 bases not matched to a gene. The CDR3 protein is CASKGGTGDEKLFF. CDR3 coding DNA: TGTGCCAGCAAGGGTGGGACAGGAGATGAAAAACTGTTTTTT.

A few counts support this clone. The chain carries TRBV6-1 and TRBJ2-7; maybe TRBD2 (5 bases). V was clipped by 0 bases and J by 2 bases, with 11 bases between them. The CDR3 length is 15 residues. Germline assignment: CDR1 MNHNS and CDR2 SASEGT. The CDR3 nucleotides are TGTGCCAGCAGTGAAGCGCTTCGGGGAACCTACGAGCAGTACTTC. Translated, it gives CASSEALRGTYEQYF.

The rearrangement links TRBV9 to TRBJ1-2; the D gene is possibly TRBD1 (6 bases). The CDR3 runs 15 residues. V dropped 0 bases and J dropped 0 bases, with 9 bases sitting between them. The germline V gene has CDR1 SGDLS and CDR2 YYNGEE. This CDR3 is CASSVEQGSNYGYTF. The CDR3 nucleotides read TGTGCCAGCAGCGTAGAGCAGGGGTCTAACTATGGCTACACCTTC. The whole variable domain, filled in from reference TRBV9 and TRBJ1-2, reads DSGVTQTPKHLITATGQRVTLRCSPRSGDLSVYWYQQSLDQGLQFLIQYYNGEERAKGNILERFSAQQFPDLHSELNLSSLELGDSALYFCASSVEQGSNYGYTFGSGTRLTVV.

The chain's CDR3 is CASSSDRVSNQPQHF. As DNA, the CDR3 is TGTGCCAGCAGCAGCGACAGGGTAAGCAATCAGCCCCAGCATTTT. The chain couples TRBV5-8 to TRBJ1-5, with 7 bases matching TRBD1. J was trimmed by 1 base and V by 4 bases; bases with no gene match: 5. The CDR3 is 15 residues long. The germline V gene has CDR1 SGHTS and CDR2 YDEGEE.

The chain joins TRBV4-3 to TRBJ2-7, with TRBD2 matching 8 bases. V dropped 0 bases and J dropped 3; count of bases not matched to a gene: 13. The CDR3 is 18 residues long. Germline V gene lookup returns CDR1 LGHNA and CDR2 YSLEER. CDR3: CASSQDVVAGINYYEQYF. CDR3 nucleotide sequence: TGCGCCAGCAGCCAAGATGTGGTAGCGGGAATCAATTACTACGAGCAGTACTTC.

The V and J genes are TRBV4-3 and TRBJ2-3, with 8 positions matching TRBD1. The germline V gene has CDR1 LGHNA and CDR2 YSLEER. The CDR3 spans 15 residues. V lost 4 bases, J lost 2 bases, and 5 bases stayed unmatched. DNA for the CDR3: TGCGCCAGCAGCCTTACAGGGGGGCTCACAGATACGCAGTATTTT. Translating gives CASSLTGGLTDTQYF.

CDR3 DNA: TGTGCCAGCAGTGAAGGCGGGGCTCGGGCCAAAAACATTCAGTACTTC. It is translated as CASSEGGARAKNIQYF. The chain uses TRBV6-1 and TRBJ2-4, with D possibly TRBD2 on 6 matching bases. Per the germline V gene, CDR1 is MNHNS and CDR2 is SASEGT. The CDR3 consists of 16 residues. V was pared by 1 base and J by 1 base, with 11 bases between.